This T cell receptor (beta chain) was recorded in a study of OX40 agonist ivuxolimab in advanced cancers. About the investigation overall: Ivuxolimab was a fully human IgG2 agonistic monoclonal antibody targeting the costimulatory receptor OX40 (CD134). Intravenous ivuxolimab was administered to patients every 2 weeks at six dose levels: 0.01, 0.1, 0.3, 1.5, 3 and 10 mg/kg. Among the roughly 52 dose-escalation patients, some 20 had hepatocellular carcinoma, about 15 melanoma, 9 renal cell carcinoma and 9 head and neck cancer. A male proportion of roughly 85% and a mean age of 60 years, ranging from roughly 23 to 85, were recorded for the dose-escalation cohort. Patients were allowed to have had prior anti-PD-1, anti-PD-L1 or anti-CTLA-4 therapy, and more than 35% of the dose-escalation patients had been treated with checkpoint inhibitors. Partial responses occurred in three dose-escalation patients: two with cutaneous melanoma and one with hepatocellular carcinoma. Peripheral TCRbeta sequencing aimed to test whether ivuxolimab altered TCR sequence diversity and caused clonal T-cell expansion. The paper covers the monotherapy dose-escalation part of the phase I ivuxolimab trial, which included N = 52 patients. Beyond this particular receptor, the publication reports: The antigen specificity of the peripheral T cells that underwent clonal expansion was not determined. In partial responders in the 0.1-3.0 mg/kg groups, normalized peripheral clonal expansion was found to be among the lowest, especially among CD8+ T cells. After ivuxolimab, more expanded clones were found on average in CD8+ T cells than in CD4+ T cells. At doses of 0.1 to 3.0 mg/kg, clonal expansion of both CD4+ and CD8+ blood T cells was observed from baseline to week 6. Low levels of normalized T-cell clonal expansion were also seen in some nonresponding patients.

About this clone: The clone's antigen remains unknown. No much larger clone is present one base from it, and per-base qualities are unavailable.

The CDR3 spans 15 residues, from the cysteine through the phenylalanine. The retained sequence is limited to the CDR3, 45 bases, with the frame set at the first base. CDR1 and CDR2 were assigned from the germline V gene (reference sequence) as SGHNT and YYREEE. V is reduced by 0 bases and J by 9 bases, leaving a spacing of 16 bases between them. Genomic DNA was extracted from sorted cells for sequencing of the TCRbeta CDR3 region. TCRbeta CDR3 regions were sequenced using the immunoSEQ Assay. TCRdb stores this immuneACCESS table with in-frame sequences only. Part of the clones is absent; in the studies checked, under half of the shortfall reflects unresolved V genes, and no reason is known for the rest. Recorded for this sample are more than 55,000 clones; roughly 89% of them occurred a single time. The ten most abundant clones make up approximately 1% of the sample. Patients with a history of autoimmune disease or receiving systemic immunosuppression were excluded from the trial. Peripheral blood for TCR sequencing was drawn from every dose cohort at baseline, at cycle 4 day 1 and at cycle 7 day 1. Samples were obtained from an open-label, multicenter, first-in-human phase I dose-escalation trial of ivuxolimab. Adults with locally advanced or metastatic head and neck squamous cell, hepatocellular, melanoma or renal cell carcinoma were enrolled in the trial. Before TCR sequencing, CD4+ T cells and CD8+ T cells were sorted from peripheral blood as separate populations.

The material was CD4+ or CD8+ T cells sorted from blood, obtained in a trial of the OX40 agonist ivuxolimab. This clonotype was obtained from an adult with an advanced solid tumor such as melanoma, head and neck, liver or kidney cancer. This chain is built from TRBV5-4 and TRBJ2-1; the D gene is perhaps TRBD1 or TRBD2, each of them matching over 5 bases. The CDR3 reads CASSLVGVGQSEQFF. The sequenced DNA is TGTGCCAGCAGCTTGGTCGGGGTGGGGCAGAGTGAGCAGTTCTTC.